The rows below give T cell receptor beta chains drawn from one sample of a study of cytotoxic CD8 clonotypes in ibrutinib-treated CLL. Generated by immunoSEQ multiplex PCR, the TCRdb table keeps only in-frame clones and is missing some. Of some 200,000 clones in the sample, approximately 75% were seen once. The sequenced sample was PBMCs, obtained after 12 months of ibrutinib treatment. The receptors derive from a human donor with chronic lymphocytic leukemia. Each CDR3 is given with its conserved first and last residue. The D gene is left open where the match is weak.

j_gene,v_gene,d_gene,CDR3aa,CDR3nt
TRBJ2-1,TRBV6-4,TRBD2,CASSELWEGYEQFF,TGTGCCAGCAGTGAATTGTGGGAGGGCTATGAGCAGTTCTTC
TRBJ2-5,TRBV7-3,NA,CASSLGMRETQYF,TGTGCCAGCAGCTTAGGCATGAGAGAGACCCAGTACTTC
TRBJ2-6,TRBV6-5,NA,CASSLASGANVLTF,TGTGCCAGCAGTTTGGCCTCTGGGGCCAACGTCCTGACTTTC
TRBJ2-5,TRBV2,TRBD1,CASNPEQGAGETQYF,TGTGCCAGCAACCCTGAACAGGGGGCGGGAGAGACCCAGTACTTC
TRBJ1-1,TRBV27,NA,CASSQSWDTEAFF,TGTGCCAGCAGTCAGAGTTGGGACACTGAAGCTTTCTTT
TRBJ1-2,TRBV30,NA,CALNLQGNYGYTF,TGTGCCCTGAATTTACAGGGTAACTATGGCTACACCTTC
TRBJ2-7,TRBV6-5,TRBD1,CASSMTGPPPYEQYF,TGTGCCAGCAGCATGACAGGGCCACCTCCCTACGAGCAGTACTTC
TRBJ1-5,TRBV27,NA,CASSRTAAGNQPQHF,TGTGCCAGCAGTCGGACAGCCGCGGGCAATCAGCCCCAGCATTTT
TRBJ1-2,TRBV7-3,TRBD1,CASSKNRGWLRGYTF,TGTGCCAGCAGCAAAAACAGGGGGTGGTTGAGGGGCTACACCTTC
TRBJ2-7,TRBV19,NA,CASSIVRGEQYF,TGTGCCAGTAGTATAGTGCGGGGCGAGCAGTACTTC
TRBJ2-3,TRBV6-1,NA,CATAGGERGTDTQYF,TGTGCCACCGCTGGGGGCGAGAGGGGCACAGATACGCAGTATTTT
TRBJ2-7,TRBV4-1,NA,CASSQAPKYEQYF,TGCGCCAGCAGCCAAGCCCCGAAATACGAGCAGTACTTC
TRBJ2-4,TRBV9,NA,CASSFGAGEGNIQYF,TGTGCCAGCAGCTTCGGGGCAGGGGAGGGGAACATTCAGTACTTC